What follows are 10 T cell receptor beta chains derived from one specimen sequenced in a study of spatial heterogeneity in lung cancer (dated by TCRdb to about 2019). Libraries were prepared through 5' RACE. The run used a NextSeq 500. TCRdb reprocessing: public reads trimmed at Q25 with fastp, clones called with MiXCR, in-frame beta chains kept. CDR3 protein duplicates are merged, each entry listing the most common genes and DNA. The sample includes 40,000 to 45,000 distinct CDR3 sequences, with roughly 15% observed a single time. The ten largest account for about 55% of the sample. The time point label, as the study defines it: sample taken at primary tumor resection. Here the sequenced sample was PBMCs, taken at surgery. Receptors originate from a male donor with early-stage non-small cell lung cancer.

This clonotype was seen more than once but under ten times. The CDR3 here is CATSRGQGAVEKLFF. As DNA, the CDR3 is TGTGCCACCAGCAGAGGACAGGGGGCGGTTGAAAAACTGTTTTTT. The J gene is TRBJ1-4, the V gene TRBV15, with TRBD1 matching over 10 bases. The trim removed 1 base at V and 7 bases at J, leaving 3 bases unmatched. The CDR3 has 15 amino acids. Germline V gene sequence: CDR1 LNHNV, CDR2 YYDKDF (reference sequence).

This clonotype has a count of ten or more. CDR3 loop: CASSWDLVNTEAFF. The CDR3 region has the DNA TGTGCCAGCAGTTGGGACCTCGTGAACACTGAAGCTTTCTTT. The V and J genes are TRBV12-3 or TRBV12-4 and TRBJ1-1; possible D gene TRBD1, 5 bases. This CDR3 comprises 14 residues. Trimming cost V 4 bases and J 0 bases, with 9 bases left between them.

The CDR3 region has the DNA TGTGCCAGCCGGCAGGTTGGGGCCGTGGCCCTCCACTTT. It translates to CASRQVGAVALHF. The chain is built from TRBV2 and TRBJ1-6; D may be TRBD1 (5 bases). Germline CDR1 is SNHLY and CDR2 is FYNNEI. V was clipped by 8 bases and J by 14 bases, with 19 bases between them. The CDR3 loop spans 13 amino acids.

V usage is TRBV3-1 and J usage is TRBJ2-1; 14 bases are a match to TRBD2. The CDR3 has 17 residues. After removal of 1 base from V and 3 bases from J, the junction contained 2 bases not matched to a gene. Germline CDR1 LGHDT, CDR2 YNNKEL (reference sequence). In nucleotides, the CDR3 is TGTGCCAGCAGCCAAGGGACTAGCGGGAGGTTCTACAATGAGCAGTTCTTC. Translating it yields CASSQGTSGRFYNEQFF.

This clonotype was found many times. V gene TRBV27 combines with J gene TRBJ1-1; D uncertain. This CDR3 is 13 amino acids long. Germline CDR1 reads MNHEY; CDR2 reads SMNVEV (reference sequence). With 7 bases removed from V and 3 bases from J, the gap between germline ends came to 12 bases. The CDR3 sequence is CASMISGDTEAFF. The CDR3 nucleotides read TGTGCCAGCATGATCTCCGGGGACACTGAAGCTTTCTTT.

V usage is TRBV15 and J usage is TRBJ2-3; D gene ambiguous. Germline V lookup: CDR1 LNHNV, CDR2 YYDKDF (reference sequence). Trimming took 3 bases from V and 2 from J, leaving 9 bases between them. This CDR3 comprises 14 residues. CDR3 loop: CATSRIGHTDTQYF. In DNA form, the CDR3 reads TGTGCCACCAGCAGGATAGGGCACACAGATACGCAGTATTTT.

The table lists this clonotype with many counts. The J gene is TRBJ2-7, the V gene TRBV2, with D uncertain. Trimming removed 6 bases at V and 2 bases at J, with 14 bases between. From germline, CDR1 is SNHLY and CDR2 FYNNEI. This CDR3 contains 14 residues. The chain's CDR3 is CASSARTGPYEQYF. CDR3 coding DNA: TGTGCCAGCAGCGCCCGGACGGGCCCCTACGAGCAGTACTTC.

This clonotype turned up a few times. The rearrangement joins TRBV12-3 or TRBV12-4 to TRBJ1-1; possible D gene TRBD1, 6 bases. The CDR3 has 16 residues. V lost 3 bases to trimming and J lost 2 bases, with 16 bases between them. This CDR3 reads CASSLLGGGTNTEAFF. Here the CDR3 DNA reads TGTGCCAGCAGTTTGCTGGGGGGCGGGACCAACACTGAAGCTTTCTTT.

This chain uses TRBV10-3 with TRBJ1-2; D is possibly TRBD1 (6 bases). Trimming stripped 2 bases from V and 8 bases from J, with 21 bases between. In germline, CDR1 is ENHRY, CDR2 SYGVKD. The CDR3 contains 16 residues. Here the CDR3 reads CAISETAGGASYGYTF. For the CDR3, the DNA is TGTGCCATCAGTGAGACTGCCGGGGGCGCATCTTACGGCTACACCTTC.

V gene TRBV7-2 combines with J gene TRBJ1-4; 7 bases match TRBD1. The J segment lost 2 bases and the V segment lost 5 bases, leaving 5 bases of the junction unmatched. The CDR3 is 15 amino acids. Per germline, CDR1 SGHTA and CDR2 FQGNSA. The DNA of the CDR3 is TGTGCCAGCAGCCCCAGGGGGGTCACTAATGAAAAACTGTTTTTT. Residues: CASSPRGVTNEKLFF.